The T cell receptor (beta chain) under discussion was sequenced for a study of blood T cell repertoires in COVID-19. Study as a whole: PBMCs, B-cell-depleted T cells, or T cells provided the cDNA or gDNA that made up the material.

Authors' processing steps: Estimates of nucleated cell counts were drawn from the amplification of reference gene primers. Clones were sequenced by immunoSEQ multiplex PCR, and TCRdb holds only the in-frame ones, with some missing. For V, J and clone size, that table is used; D and trimming come from the DNA. The top ten clones hold about 4.6% of a sample with around 270,000 clones, approximately 90% of them seen once. V lost 5 bases to trimming and J lost 1 base; unmatched junction nucleotides: 10. The CDR3 runs to 18 residues. CDR1 and CDR2 from the germline V gene are SGHVS and FQNEAQ. The source is a man aged 40-49 years with acute or convalescent COVID-19. This rearrangement joins TRBV7-8 to TRBJ1-6, with 8 nucleotides matching TRBD1. Input material: peripheral blood. Here the CDR3 reads CASSTPKTGGSYNSPLHF. CDR3 bases: TGTGCCAGCAGCACCCCGAAAACAGGGGGTTCCTATAATTCACCCCTCCACTTT.